Listed below are T cell receptor beta chains from one sample, sequenced in a study of cytomegalovirus exposure and HLA in healthy donors. Here immunoSEQ multiplex PCR was the method, and the copy in TCRdb shows in-frame clones only, minus some. The repertoire has approximately 74,000 clones, 60% to 80% of them found once; the top ten carry approximately 8%. What was sequenced was PBMCs. The source of these receptors is a man in his sixties in good health and CMV-seropositive. CDR3s include the opening cysteine and the closing phenylalanine or tryptophan. The order of the fields is clone size, J gene, D gene, V gene, CDR3 DNA, CDR3 protein. D genes are given only for firm matches. The size field is filled for only some rows; it gives once, few, many or a size class.

>.|TRBJ1-1|.|TRBV5-1
TGCGCCAGCAGCCCGGGGGGAGGGGGGAACACTGAAGCTTTCTTT
CASSPGGGGNTEAFF
>.|TRBJ1-5|TRBD1|TRBV6-4
TGTGCCAGCAGTGTCGACAGGGGACGGCCCCAGCATTTT
CASSVDRGRPQHF
>.|TRBJ1-5|TRBD1|TRBV6-6
TGTGCCAGCAGTCCCCAGACAGGGGTGGGCAATCAGCCCCAGCATTTT
CASSPQTGVGNQPQHF
>.|TRBJ2-3|.|TRBV9
TGTGCCAGCAGCGTAGCTGGCCATAGCGGAGGCTTCACAGATACGCAGTATTTT
CASSVAGHSGGFTDTQYF
>once|TRBJ1-2|TRBD1|TRBV7-9
TGTGCCAGCAGCCAGGGGGATGGCTACACCTTC
CASSQGDGYTF
>.|TRBJ1-4|.|TRBV5-1
TGCGCCAGCAGCTTGTTAGGCGGGTATGAAAAACTGTTTTTT
CASSLLGGYEKLFF
>.|TRBJ1-1|TRBD1|TRBV10-2
TGCGCCAGCAGTGATGACAGGGGGCTGGGCACTGAAGCTTTCTTT
CASSDDRGLGTEAFF
>once|TRBJ2-7|TRBD1|TRBV6-5
TGTGCCTCCGGTCGGGCAGGGGGCTCCTACGAGCAGTACTTC
CASGRAGGSYEQYF
>.|TRBJ2-1|TRBD1|TRBV6-1
TGTGCCAGCAGGTTCCGGGACAGAGACTACAATGAGCAGTTCTTC
CASRFRDRDYNEQFF
>few|TRBJ1-2|TRBD1|TRBV7-9
TGTGCCAGCAGCTCACAGGGGGCGGCTGGCTACACCTTC
CASSSQGAAGYTF
>once|TRBJ1-1|.|TRBV5-8
TGTGCCAGCAGCCGAGATAGGCGGGCGACTGCTGAAGCTTTCTTT
CASSRDRRATAEAFF
>.|TRBJ2-2|.|TRBV2
TGTGCCAGCATTCTCCGGGACAAAAACACCGGGGAGCTGTTTTTT
CASILRDKNTGELFF
>.|TRBJ2-7|TRBD1|TRBV11-1
TGTGCCAGCAGGTCCGGGACAGGGAGCTACGAGCAGTACTTC
CASRSGTGSYEQYF
>few|TRBJ2-7|TRBD1|TRBV9
TGTGCCAGCAGCGTAGACTGGACAGGGCAGTACGAGCAGTACTTC
CASSVDWTGQYEQYF
>.|TRBJ2-1|TRBD1|TRBV7-2
TGTGCCAGCAGCTTAGCGCCGGGACAGTTAGACAGAATTACTTCCTACAATGAGCAGTTCTTC
CASSLAPGQLDRITSYNEQFF
>few|TRBJ2-5|TRBD2|TRBV5-1
TGCGCCAGCAGCGCCTCACTAGCGGGGGGCCCCCAAGAGACCCAGTACTTC
CASSASLAGGPQETQYF
>.|TRBJ2-3|TRBD2|TRBV27
TGTGCCAGCAGTTTCGGGGGGAACGCCGCAGATACGCAGTATTTT
CASSFGGNAADTQYF
>.|TRBJ1-1|.|TRBV19
TGTGCCAGTAGGCCTCCCGGGGGGTCGAACACTGAAGCTTTCTTT
CASRPPGGSNTEAFF
>.|TRBJ2-2|.|TRBV5-1
TGCGCCAGCAGCTTCTGGGGGGCCGGGGAGCTGTTTTTT
CASSFWGAGELFF
>.|TRBJ1-1|TRBD1|TRBV5-6
TGTGCCAGCAGCTTGGTAGGGGGCGCCCGTGGAGCTTTCTTT
CASSLVGGARGAFF
>once|TRBJ2-7|.|TRBV29-1
TGCAGCGTTGAAAACGGAGCCTACGAGCAGTACTTC
CSVENGAYEQYF
>.|TRBJ2-1|TRBD2|TRBV5-1
TGCGCCAGCAGCCCCAGGGCGGGAGGCAATGAGCAGTTCTTC
CASSPRAGGNEQFF
>.|TRBJ1-3|.|TRBV9
TGTGCCAGCAGCGTAGGGGCAGTAACTCATGGAAACACCATATATTTT
CASSVGAVTHGNTIYF
>.|TRBJ2-7|TRBD1|TRBV23-1
TGCGCCAGCAGGCGCCCCCCGACAGGGAGAGACTCCTACGAGCAGTACTTC
CASRRPPTGRDSYEQYF
>few|TRBJ2-7|TRBD2|TRBV5-8
TGTGCCAGCAGCTTTGGGACTAGCGGGAGAGCGTACGAGCAGTACTTC
CASSFGTSGRAYEQYF
>once|TRBJ2-3|TRBD2|TRBV28
TGTGCCAGCAGTTCAGCCGAGACTAGCGTCGATACGCAGTATTTT
CASSSAETSVDTQYF
>.|TRBJ2-3|.|TRBV5-5
TGTGCCAGCAGTACGCTGGGACTTTTAACAGATACGCAGTATTTT
CASSTLGLLTDTQYF
>.|TRBJ2-5|TRBD2|TRBV7-9
TGTGCCAGCAGCTTAAGTCTAGCGGGAAATCAAGAGACCCAGTACTTC
CASSLSLAGNQETQYF